The 30 T cell receptor beta chains given below trace back to one sample, sequenced in a study of cytomegalovirus exposure and HLA in healthy donors. A multiplex PCR was run with 60 Vbeta primers and 13 Jbeta primers. Clones were read by immunoSEQ multiplex PCR, and TCRdb kept only the in-frame ones, dropping some. The sample lists about 180,000 clones; 77% were seen once. The sample was PBMCs. The origin of the receptors is a man younger than 30 in good health and CMV-seronegative.

The rearrangement uses TRBV7-2 and TRBJ2-6, with 8 bases aligning to TRBD1. The CDR3 runs to 19 residues. The V and J ends lost 5 bases and 0 bases, in that order; junction bases with no gene match: 12. The germline gives CDR1 SGHTA, CDR2 FQGNSA. CDR3 sequence (DNA): TGTGCCAGCAGCCAGGTGGCCGGGACAGGAGCCTCTGGGGCCAACGTCCTGACTTTC. Protein product: CASSQVAGTGASGANVLTF.

The CDR3 DNA is TGTGCCTGGAGTTCCGGGACAGGGTACCACGAGCAGTACTTC. The encoded protein is CAWSSGTGYHEQYF. The V call is TRBV30, the J call TRBJ2-7, with TRBD1 matching over 9 bases. Germline values: CDR1 GTSNPN, CDR2 SVGIG (reference sequence). The V segment lost 2 bases and the J segment 5 bases; nucleotides outside the gene matches: 7. CDR3 length: 14 residues. Full variable domain (missing parts from reference TRBV30 and TRBJ2-7): SQTIHQWPATLVQPVGSPLSLECTVEGTSNPNLYWYRQAAGRGLQLLFYSVGIGQISSEVPQNLSASRPQDRQFILSSKKLLLSDSGFYLCAWSSGTGYHEQYFGPGTRLTVT.

This chain's CDR3 is CASSVGSTRINTEAFF. The CDR3 bases are TGTGCCAGCAGCGTTGGTTCCACTCGAATAAACACTGAAGCTTTCTTT. This sequence joins TRBV9 and TRBJ1-1; D gene unclear. The germline V gene has CDR1 SGDLS and CDR2 YYNGEE. This CDR3 spans 16 amino acids. V lost 2 bases and J lost 2, with 16 bases in between.

V and J are TRBV19 and TRBJ1-5; D is perhaps TRBD1 (6 bases). Trimming took 3 bases from V and 5 from J, leaving 11 bases between them. The length of the CDR3 is 14 residues. Germline CDR1 LNHDA, CDR2 SQIVND (reference sequence). The chain's CDR3 is CASSIGQYDQPQHF. The CDR3 nucleotides are TGTGCCAGTAGTATCGGACAGTATGATCAGCCCCAGCATTTT.

The chain employs TRBV12-5 and TRBJ2-7, with D perhaps matching TRBD2 (5 bases). CDR3 length: 15 residues. Trimming left V 6 bases short and J 3 bases short, with 18 bases between. Germline V gene lookup returns CDR1 LGHNT and CDR2 FRNRAP. CDR3 coding DNA: TGTGCTAGTGGGACAAGAAAGTTGGGGAGCTACGAGCAGTACTTC. Its translation: CASGTRKLGSYEQYF.

The CDR3 protein is CASSYSQGGEQYF. CDR3 bases: TGTGCCAGCAGTTACTCGCAGGGAGGCGAGCAGTACTTC. The genes are TRBV6-5 and TRBJ2-7; a weak D match, TRBD2 (6 bases). Germline V CDR1 and CDR2: MNHEY, SVGAGI. Trimming cost V 0 bases and J 6 bases, with 9 bases left between them. CDR3 length: 13 amino acids.

This chain joins TRBV19 and TRBJ1-1; tentative D call: TRBD1 (5 bases). Between the trimmed V and J ends, which lost 5 bases and 0 bases, there was a span of 13 bases. This CDR3 is 15 amino acids long. Germline values: CDR1 LNHDA, CDR2 SQIVND (reference sequence). CDR3: CASSPRQKVNTEAFF. In nucleotides, the CDR3 is TGTGCCAGTAGTCCTCGACAGAAGGTGAACACTGAAGCTTTCTTT.

V usage is TRBV30 and J usage is TRBJ2-3; a possible D gene is TRBD2 (5 bases). This CDR3 spans 14 amino acids. Germline loops: CDR1 GTSNPN, CDR2 SVGIG (reference sequence). V lost 0 bases and J lost 5, with 12 bases in between. CDR3 sequence reads: CAWSVLAPGDTQYF. The CDR3 bases are TGTGCCTGGAGTGTCCTAGCCCCCGGAGATACGCAGTATTTT.

This chain links TRBV19 with TRBJ1-1; 7 positions match TRBD1. Unmatched junction bases numbered 7, after V lost 5 bases and J lost 4 bases. Germline CDR1 LNHDA, CDR2 SQIVND (reference sequence). The CDR3 has 14 residues. CDR3 in DNA: TGTGCCAGTAGTCGGACAGGACTGAGCACTGAAGCTTTCTTT. Translation gives CASSRTGLSTEAFF.

This rearrangement joins TRBV6-5 to TRBJ1-1; 8 bases align to TRBD1. The ends lost 6 bases at V and 5 bases at J; junction bases unmatched: 8. The V gene's germline CDR1 is MNHEY and CDR2 SVGAGI. This CDR3 is 14 amino acids long. This chain's CDR3 is CASRKTGAGTEAFF. The DNA for the CDR3 is TGTGCCAGCAGGAAGACAGGGGCGGGAACTGAAGCTTTCTTT.

This chain uses TRBV6-1 with TRBJ2-7; tentatively, D is TRBD1 (6 bases). Germline values: CDR1 MNHNS, CDR2 SASEGT. V lost 3 bases to trimming and J lost 5 bases, with 14 bases between them. The CDR3 consists of 14 residues. The CDR3 sequence: CASSDWGRGHEQYF. The CDR3 region has the DNA TGTGCCAGCAGTGATTGGGGCAGGGGCCACGAGCAGTACTTC.

The V and J genes are TRBV27 and TRBJ2-5; 8 bases are shared with TRBD2. The CDR3 runs to 15 residues. Trimming removed 6 bases from V and 0 bases from J; junction bases left unmatched: 6. Per the germline V gene, CDR1 is MNHEY and CDR2 is SMNVEV (reference sequence). CDR3 residues: CASRSVRGDQETQYF. Here the CDR3 DNA reads TGTGCCAGCAGGTCCGTGCGGGGGGACCAAGAGACCCAGTACTTC.

V is TRBV2 and J is TRBJ1-5, with D possibly TRBD1 on 6 matching bases. The CDR3 is 14 amino acids. V lost 3 bases to trimming and J lost 3 bases, with 9 bases between them. Germline loops: CDR1 SNHLY, CDR2 FYNNEI. Here the CDR3 reads CASSDDRNNQPQHF. In nucleotides, the CDR3 is TGTGCCAGCAGTGACGACAGGAACAATCAGCCCCAGCATTTT.

The V call is TRBV7-8, the J call TRBJ1-5; D remains unclear. Trimming shortened V by 9 bases and J by 4 bases, and 4 bases separated the two germline ends. The length of the CDR3 is 10 residues. CDR1 and CDR2 from the germline V gene are SGHVS and FQNEAQ. DNA for the CDR3: TGTGCCAGTAGTAATCAGCCCCAGCATTTT. Protein product: CASSNQPQHF.

This clone showed up just a few times. The chain couples TRBV2 to TRBJ1-4; TRBD1 matches 9 bases. Germline-derived CDR1 and CDR2 are SNHLY and FYNNEI. V lost 6 bases, J lost 6 bases, and 8 bases stayed unmatched. There are 15 residues in the CDR3. In nucleotides, the CDR3 is TGTGCCAGCAGAGAAACAGGGGGCGCGGATGAAAAACTGTTTTTT. Translation gives CASRETGGADEKLFF.

This chain joins TRBV9 and TRBJ1-4, with 10 bases lining up with TRBD1. Germline V gene data show CDR1 as SGDLS and CDR2 as YYNGEE. The CDR3 is 15 residues long. J lost 7 bases, V lost 4 bases, and 7 bases had no gene match. The CDR3 spells CASSFRQGASEKLFF. DNA of the CDR3: TGTGCCAGCAGCTTTAGACAGGGGGCGTCTGAAAAACTGTTTTTT.

This chain uses TRBV5-8 with TRBJ2-2, with 8 bases lining up with TRBD1. J gave up 0 bases and V 2 bases, and 3 bases lay outside the gene matches. Germline CDR1 SGHTS, CDR2 YDEGEE. The CDR3 has 16 amino acids. The CDR3 coding sequence is TGTGCCAGCAGCTTTTACAGGGGGTCGAACACCGGGGAGCTGTTTTTT. It specifies CASSFYRGSNTGELFF.

The genes are TRBV4-3 and TRBJ1-5; D is possibly TRBD1 (6 bases). Germline V lookup: CDR1 LGHNA, CDR2 YSLEER. The CDR3 covers 16 residues. V was clipped by 0 bases and J by 2 bases, with 11 bases between them. The DNA of the CDR3 is TGCGCCAGCAGCCAAGATCCGGGGGGCCGCAATCAGCCCCAGCATTTT. The encoded protein is CASSQDPGGRNQPQHF.

This chain links TRBV27 with TRBJ2-5, with D possibly matching TRBD1 (6 bases). The germline gives CDR1 MNHEY, CDR2 SMNVEV (reference sequence). V lost 3 bases to trimming and J lost 3 bases, with 8 bases between them. The CDR3 is 13 amino acids. CDR3 sequence: CASSFPGEETQYF. The DNA of the CDR3 is TGTGCCAGCAGTTTCCCAGGGGAAGAGACCCAGTACTTC.

This clone was recorded a few times. This chain connects TRBV5-6 to TRBJ2-3, with D possibly matching TRBD1 (6 bases). The length of the CDR3 is 15 residues. V was clipped by 6 bases and J by 2 bases, with 16 bases between them. Germline CDR1 reads SGHDT; CDR2 reads YYEEEE. The CDR3 nucleotides are TGTGCCAGCAACGGACAGACAATTCCCACAGATACGCAGTATTTT. Translated, it gives CASNGQTIPTDTQYF.

This clone is a singleton in its sample. The J gene is TRBJ1-1, the V gene TRBV13; 10 nucleotides line up with TRBD1. The CDR3 has 13 amino acids. Per the germline V gene, CDR1 is PRHDT and CDR2 is FYEKMQ (reference sequence). The trim removed 6 bases at V and 4 bases at J, leaving 2 bases unmatched. The CDR3 region is CASSGQGGTEAFF. Here the CDR3 DNA reads TGTGCCAGCAGTGGACAGGGGGGCACTGAAGCTTTCTTT.

This chain joins TRBV4-3 and TRBJ2-1; tentatively, D is TRBD2 (6 bases). Trimming removed 0 bases from V and 4 bases from J, with 13 bases in between. Germline V gene sequence: CDR1 LGHNA, CDR2 YSLEER. The CDR3 runs 16 residues. Here the CDR3 reads CASSQDGVAAYNEQFF. The CDR3 DNA is TGCGCCAGCAGCCAAGATGGAGTAGCGGCTTACAATGAGCAGTTCTTC.

V gene TRBV4-1 combines with J gene TRBJ1-5; D may be TRBD1 (5 bases). This CDR3 has 20 amino acids. Trimming removed 2 bases at V and 2 bases at J, with 25 bases between. Looked up from germline, CDR1 is MGHRA and CDR2 is YSYEKL. The CDR3 DNA follows: TGCGCCAGCAGCCAACCCCCCCATGGGGGGGTCAGGGTCGGCAATCAGCCCCAGCATTTT. The encoded protein is CASSQPPHGGVRVGNQPQHF.

The rearrangement links TRBV4-1 to TRBJ1-1; 9 bases map to TRBD1. Looked up from germline, CDR1 is MGHRA and CDR2 is YSYEKL. The CDR3 length is 14 residues. The J segment lost 7 bases and the V segment lost 6 bases, leaving 9 bases of the junction unmatched. CDR3 region: CASRLGQGQYEAFF. CDR3 nucleotides: TGCGCCAGCAGACTGGGACAGGGACAGTATGAAGCTTTCTTT.

The chain recombines TRBV30 with TRBJ2-3; D gene ambiguous. This CDR3 region has 13 residues. With 0 bases removed from V and 8 bases from J, the gap between germline ends came to 12 bases. CDR1 GTSNPN and CDR2 SVGIG come from the germline V gene (reference sequence). CDR3 loop: CAWSVRVLGTQYF. DNA for the CDR3: TGTGCCTGGAGTGTACGGGTATTGGGTACGCAGTATTTT.

This clone was found a few times. The chain uses TRBV7-2 and TRBJ2-2, with D perhaps TRBD2 (6 bases). The CDR3 spans 15 residues. V dropped 5 bases and J dropped 0 bases, with 10 bases sitting between them. Germline V gives CDR1 SGHTA, CDR2 FQGNSA. For the CDR3, the DNA is TGTGCCAGCAGCGCGTGGGGGGCGAACACCGGGGAGCTGTTTTTT. It codes for CASSAWGANTGELFF.

This clone showed up just once. This chain uses TRBV4-2 with TRBJ2-5; 7 nucleotides agree with TRBD1. Germline values: CDR1 LGHNA, CDR2 YNFKEQ. V was clipped by 5 bases and J by 1 base; unmatched bases: 4. CDR3 length equals 14 residues. The CDR3 loop reads CASSLTGSQETQYF. CDR3 DNA: TGTGCCAGCAGCTTGACAGGGTCCCAAGAGACCCAGTACTTC.

This chain links TRBV15 with TRBJ2-7; 8 bases are a match to TRBD1. Germline CDR1 reads LNHNV; CDR2 reads YYDKDF (reference sequence). The CDR3 runs to 15 residues. V shed 5 bases and J 4 bases; nucleotides not matched to a gene: 10. CDR3 loop: CATSRLRTGLYEQYF. The CDR3 DNA reads as TGTGCCACCAGCCGACTCCGGACAGGGCTTTACGAGCAGTACTTC.

V usage is TRBV19 and J usage is TRBJ2-1; the D gene is possibly TRBD1 (6 bases). V was cut by 5 bases and J by 2 bases, with 22 bases left in between. The CDR3 runs to 18 residues. Germline V CDR1 and CDR2: LNHDA, SQIVND (reference sequence). The CDR3, as DNA: TGTGCCAGTAGTCCCCACTCCCCAGGGGTGAGCACCTACAATGAGCAGTTCTTC. It translates to CASSPHSPGVSTYNEQFF.

This clone was observed a single time. The chain employs TRBV4-1 and TRBJ2-1; 9 bases align to TRBD2. The V and J ends lost 0 bases and 9 bases, in that order; junction bases with no gene match: 12. The germline V gene has CDR1 MGHRA and CDR2 YSYEKL. The length of the CDR3 is 17 residues. The chain's CDR3 is CASSQDRLAGARGEQFF. As DNA, the CDR3 is TGCGCCAGCAGCCAAGATCGGTTAGCGGGGGCCCGCGGTGAGCAGTTCTTC.